This TCR beta chain is drawn from a study of cytomegalovirus exposure and HLA in healthy donors. CDR1 and CDR2 (germline): SGDLS, YYNGEE. The V gene lost 0 bases and the J gene lost 0 bases, with 9 bases spanning the gap. The CDR3 is made up of 15 amino acids. Notes on the study in general: Serostatus for CMV was the only available immune exposure information.

Concerning this clone itself: The antigen remains undetermined.

The primer mix had 60 Vbeta and 13 Jbeta primers. Sequenced by immunoSEQ multiplex PCR; TCRdb stores in-frame clones only, minus some. The profile shows roughly 150,000 clones, around three quarters of them singletons. The rearrangement links TRBV9 to TRBJ1-1; D remains ambiguous. Sequenced sample: PBMCs. This receptor was identified in a male donor in good health and CMV-seronegative. CDR3 nucleotides: TGTGCCAGCAGCGTAGGGCCAGACTTGAACACTGAAGCTTTCTTT. Amino acids: CASSVGPDLNTEAFF.